The rows below give T cell receptor beta chains drawn from one sample of a study of control samples from healthy donors and cancer patients. TCRdb keeps only in-frame clones here, not all; method: immunoSEQ multiplex PCR. The sample lists approximately 94,000 clones; 86% were seen once. Sequencing used blood. Every receptor here comes from a woman aged 45 to 65 in good health. Both conserved end residues are part of each CDR3. The D gene is left open where the match is weak. Clone size is not always given. Where it is, it says once, few, many or a class for expanded clones.

D | J | length | size | V | CDR3 | DNA
NA | TRBJ1-2 | 13 | NA | TRBV3-1/TRBV3-2 | CASSNIRGHGYTF | TGTGCCAGCAGCAACATCAGGGGTCACGGCTACACCTTC
NA | TRBJ2-3 | 16 | NA | TRBV5-5 | CASSLVGWGLQDTQYF | TGTGCCAGCAGCTTGGTCGGGTGGGGACTCCAAGATACGCAGTATTTT
TRBD1 | TRBJ1-2 | 14 | NA | TRBV6-5 | CASLKGAGENGYTF | TGTGCCAGCCTAAAGGGGGCAGGGGAAAATGGCTACACCTTC
NA | TRBJ1-5 | 15 | NA | TRBV12-5 | CASGLGSYSNQPQHF | TGTGCTAGTGGTTTAGGCAGTTATAGCAATCAGCCCCAGCATTTT
NA | TRBJ2-7 | 15 | NA | TRBV7-2 | CASSLSGGMDYEQYF | TGTGCCAGCAGCTTATCAGGAGGGATGGACTACGAGCAGTACTTC
NA | TRBJ1-1 | 13 | NA | TRBV19 | CASRGWGNTEAFF | TGTGCCAGTAGGGGGTGGGGGAACACTGAAGCTTTCTTT
TRBD1 | TRBJ2-7 | 14 | NA | TRBV28 | CASSFGTGNYEQYF | TGTGCCAGCAGTTTCGGGACAGGGAACTACGAGCAGTACTTC
NA | TRBJ1-2 | 13 | NA | TRBV28 | CASRRGHNYGYTF | TGTGCCAGCAGACGAGGACATAACTATGGCTACACCTTC
TRBD2 | TRBJ2-3 | 16 | NA | TRBV7-2 | CASSFRLAGGADTQYF | TGTGCCAGCAGCTTCAGACTAGCGGGAGGAGCAGATACGCAGTATTTT
NA | TRBJ2-1 | 17 | NA | TRBV19 | CASSIFGGARRVNEQFF | TGTGCCAGTAGTATTTTTGGGGGGGCCCGGCGGGTCAATGAGCAGTTCTTC
NA | TRBJ2-5 | 14 | NA | TRBV7-8 | CASSLAGGGGTQYF | TGTGCCAGCAGCTTAGCCGGCGGGGGCGGGACCCAGTACTTC
TRBD2 | TRBJ2-7 | 15 | NA | TRBV28 | CASSHTSASSYEQYF | TGTGCCAGCAGCCACACTAGCGCGAGCTCCTACGAGCAGTACTTC
NA | TRBJ1-1 | 16 | NA | TRBV4-3 | CASSQSSRGFSTEAFF | TGCGCCAGCAGCCAATCGTCGAGGGGTTTTAGCACTGAAGCTTTCTTT
NA | TRBJ2-5 | 16 | NA | TRBV5-1 | CASSYRTEGRQETQYF | TGCGCCAGCAGCTACAGGACCGAGGGGAGGCAGGAGACCCAGTACTTC
NA | TRBJ1-2 | 15 | NA | TRBV11-2 | CASSLDWAGLGGYTF | TGTGCCAGCAGCTTAGATTGGGCAGGTTTGGGAGGCTACACCTTC
NA | TRBJ1-2 | 17 | few | TRBV7-2 | CASSLTIRTAANYGYTF | TGTGCCAGCAGCTTAACGATAAGGACAGCAGCTAACTATGGCTACACCTTC